These T cell receptor beta chains were read from a single sample in a study of early T cells in non-severe SARS-CoV-2 infection. Via MiXCR, TCRdb re-called the 5' RACE reads, giving one row per CDR3 protein. The table lists more than 85,000 distinct CDR3 sequences, around 13% of them singletons. Sequences were derived from whole blood, sampled at baseline. Every receptor here comes from an adult who was a healthcare worker with PCR-confirmed SARS-CoV-2 infection or an uninfected control (not recorded which). CDR3s include the opening cysteine and the closing phenylalanine or tryptophan. The order of the fields is D gene, clone size, J gene, V gene, CDR3 DNA, CDR3 protein. The D gene is left open where the match is weak. Part of the rows lack a size; the others show once, few, many or a class for expanded clones.

d_gene: -
abundance: few
j_gene: TRBJ2-7
v_gene: TRBV3-1
CDR3nt: TGTGCCAGCAGCCTCAGGGACGGTGTCTCCTACGAGCAGTACTTC
CDR3aa: CASSLRDGVSYEQYF

d_gene: -
abundance: once
j_gene: TRBJ2-5
v_gene: TRBV5-1
CDR3nt: TGCGCCAGCAGCTTGGCTCCCAGGGGTCAAGAGACCCAGTACTTC
CDR3aa: CASSLAPRGQETQYF

d_gene: -
abundance: few
j_gene: TRBJ1-1
v_gene: TRBV11-2
CDR3nt: TGTGCCAGCAGCCCGTGGGCAGGCTTGGGCACTGAAGCTTTCTTT
CDR3aa: CASSPWAGLGTEAFF

d_gene: TRBD2
abundance: -
j_gene: TRBJ2-7
v_gene: TRBV28
CDR3nt: TGTGCCAGCACCGCGGGACTAGCGGATTCCTACGAGCAGTACTTC
CDR3aa: CASTAGLADSYEQYF

d_gene: -
abundance: -
j_gene: TRBJ1-1
v_gene: TRBV5-4
CDR3nt: TGTGCCAGCAGCCACGGACAGATGAACACTGAAGCTTTCTTT
CDR3aa: CASSHGQMNTEAFF

d_gene: TRBD1
abundance: many
j_gene: TRBJ1-1
v_gene: TRBV12-3/TRBV12-4
CDR3nt: TGTGCCAGCAGTGTCGACAGGGGGCTGATCGGGCGGAACACTGAAGCTTTCTTT
CDR3aa: CASSVDRGLIGRNTEAFF

d_gene: -
abundance: -
j_gene: TRBJ2-7
v_gene: TRBV30
CDR3nt: TGTGCCTGTGAGGTTACAGGGCCCAGAGAGTACTTC
CDR3aa: CACEVTGPREYF

d_gene: TRBD2
abundance: few
j_gene: TRBJ2-1
v_gene: TRBV6-5
CDR3nt: TGTGCCAGCAAGGGAGGGGTCTACAATGAGCAGTTCTTC
CDR3aa: CASKGGVYNEQFF

d_gene: -
abundance: few
j_gene: TRBJ1-4
v_gene: TRBV12-3/TRBV12-4
CDR3nt: TGTGCCAGCAGTCACAGGGATGTGAGTGAAAAACTGTTTTTT
CDR3aa: CASSHRDVSEKLFF

d_gene: -
abundance: -
j_gene: TRBJ2-5
v_gene: TRBV3-1
CDR3nt: TGTGCCAGCACCCCGACAGGACAAGAGACCCAGTACTTC
CDR3aa: CASTPTGQETQYF

d_gene: TRBD1
abundance: few
j_gene: TRBJ1-1
v_gene: TRBV28
CDR3nt: TGTGCCAGCAGTTTATTGGAGGGGGCGAACACTGAAGCTTTCTTT
CDR3aa: CASSLLEGANTEAFF

d_gene: -
abundance: many
j_gene: TRBJ1-1
v_gene: TRBV5-1
CDR3nt: TGCGCCAGCAGCTCCGTATTATCCTCGAACACTGAAGCTTTCTTT
CDR3aa: CASSSVLSSNTEAFF

d_gene: -
abundance: few
j_gene: TRBJ2-1
v_gene: TRBV4-1
CDR3nt: TGCGCCAGCAGCCAAGATATGGGGGGAGGTCCCTACAATGAGCAGTTCTTC
CDR3aa: CASSQDMGGGPYNEQFF

d_gene: -
abundance: -
j_gene: TRBJ1-2
v_gene: TRBV3-1
CDR3nt: TGTGCCAGCAGCCTCTTCCCAGGGAGCCATGGCTACACCTTC
CDR3aa: CASSLFPGSHGYTF

d_gene: -
abundance: few
j_gene: TRBJ2-1
v_gene: TRBV5-1
CDR3nt: TGCGCCAGCAGCTTGTCAGTATCTGAGCAGTTCTTC
CDR3aa: CASSLSVSEQFF

d_gene: TRBD2
abundance: -
j_gene: TRBJ2-7
v_gene: TRBV20-1
CDR3nt: TGCAGTGGAAGACTAGCGGGCCGCTACGAGCAGTACTTC
CDR3aa: CSGRLAGRYEQYF

d_gene: -
abundance: few
j_gene: TRBJ1-1
v_gene: TRBV29-1
CDR3nt: TGCAGCGTTGAGAACAGAAGGAACACTGAAGCTTTCTTT
CDR3aa: CSVENRRNTEAFF

d_gene: -
abundance: -
j_gene: TRBJ2-1
v_gene: TRBV29-1
CDR3nt: TGCAGCGTTGAAGCGGGGCAGCGGTTGAATGAGCAGTTCTTC
CDR3aa: CSVEAGQRLNEQFF

d_gene: -
abundance: -
j_gene: TRBJ1-4
v_gene: TRBV20-1
CDR3nt: TGCAGTGCTAGTCTCATGGAGGGGCTTGCAACTAATGAAAAACTGTTTTTT
CDR3aa: CSASLMEGLATNEKLFF

d_gene: TRBD1
abundance: -
j_gene: TRBJ1-2
v_gene: TRBV28
CDR3nt: TGTGCCGCGGAGGGGGCGGACTATGGCTACACCTTC
CDR3aa: CAAEGADYGYTF

d_gene: -
abundance: few
j_gene: TRBJ2-1
v_gene: TRBV6-2/TRBV6-3
CDR3nt: TGTGCCAGCAGGAACCTAAGGGGGATTGGGTATGAGCAGTTCTTC
CDR3aa: CASRNLRGIGYEQFF

d_gene: -
abundance: few
j_gene: TRBJ2-4
v_gene: TRBV5-4
CDR3nt: TGTGCCAGCAGCCTCGCCTCCAACACCAAAAACATTCAGTACTTC
CDR3aa: CASSLASNTKNIQYF

d_gene: -
abundance: many
j_gene: TRBJ2-1
v_gene: TRBV5-1
CDR3nt: TGCGCCAGCAGCGCCCTGACAGGCATCTCCTACAATGAGCAGTTCTTC
CDR3aa: CASSALTGISYNEQFF

d_gene: -
abundance: -
j_gene: TRBJ1-1
v_gene: TRBV6-5
CDR3nt: TGTGCCAGCAGTTACTCAACAGCAATGAACACTGAAGCTTTCTTT
CDR3aa: CASSYSTAMNTEAFF

d_gene: TRBD2
abundance: many
j_gene: TRBJ2-7
v_gene: TRBV7-3
CDR3nt: TGTGCCAGCAGCTCAGTAGCGGGAGGGCCTGACGAGCAGTACTTC
CDR3aa: CASSSVAGGPDEQYF

d_gene: -
abundance: many
j_gene: TRBJ1-1
v_gene: TRBV6-5
CDR3nt: TGTGCCAGCAGTTACGGGCATACCGGCACTGAAGCTTTCTTT
CDR3aa: CASSYGHTGTEAFF

d_gene: -
abundance: many
j_gene: TRBJ1-1
v_gene: TRBV28
CDR3nt: TGTGCCAGCAGTTCCCGGACGACTGAAGCTTTCTTT
CDR3aa: CASSSRTTEAFF